A single sample gave rise to the 19 T cell receptor beta chains below, sequenced in a study of regulatory T cells in long-lasting Graves disease. The time point was: newly diagnosed GD, antithyroid drugs for less than 3 months. PBMC-derived RNA was used for the TCR library. Combining iRepertoire HTBI primers with Arm-PCR of CDR3 regions, the authors built TCR beta libraries. TCRdb re-called the multiplex PCR reads with MiXCR, one entry per CDR3 protein. The table lists a few hundred thousand distinct CDR3 sequences, around 13% of them singletons. The sample also formed part of further work on T cells in Graves' hyperthyroidism and ophthalmopathy.

This specimen consisted of peripheral blood mononuclear cells (PBMCs), obtained at new diagnosis, from a patient treated with antithyroid drugs. The receptors shown here come from a woman in her 50s with Graves disease.

This clonotype was seen at least ten times. The CDR3 nucleotides read TGCAGTGCCACGACTAGCGATCAGAAACACTACGAGCAGTACTTC. As protein: CSATTSDQKHYEQYF. The chain joins TRBV20-1 to TRBJ2-7; 8 positions match TRBD2. This CDR3 region has 15 residues. The germline gives CDR1 DFQATT, CDR2 SNEGSKA (reference sequence). Germline trimming cut 6 bases from V and 3 bases from J; bases unmatched to any gene: 13.

The chain carries TRBV7-2 and TRBJ2-1; 7 bases match TRBD2. CDR1 and CDR2 (germline): SGHTA, FQGNSA. Trimming took 6 bases from V and 5 from J; bases not matched to a gene: 7. This CDR3 comprises 14 residues. The CDR3 DNA is TGTGCCAGCAGGGACCTAGCGGACCACAATGAGCAGTTCTTC. Its protein is CASRDLADHNEQFF.

The CDR3 reads CASTPERQGRTGELFF. The CDR3 region has the DNA TGCGCCAGCACCCCCGAACGACAGGGTCGGACCGGGGAGCTGTTTTTT. The chain recombines TRBV5-1 with TRBJ2-2, with TRBD1 matching over 7 bases. V shed 6 bases, J shed 5 bases, and the junction held 13 bases outside the gene matches. This CDR3 has 16 amino acids. Per the germline V gene, CDR1 is SGHRS and CDR2 is YFSETQ.

The chain combines TRBV6-2 or TRBV6-3 with TRBJ2-3; 12 bases match TRBD2. The germline V gene encodes CDR1 MNHEY and CDR2 SVGEGT. The CDR3 is 17 amino acids. The V and J ends lost 2 bases and 2 bases, in that order; junction bases with no gene match: 5. CDR3 DNA: TGTGCCAGCAGTTACCCCGGACTAGCGGGGAACACAGATACGCAGTATTTT. It translates to CASSYPGLAGNTDTQYF.

This clonotype was detected ten times or more. V and J are TRBV30 and TRBJ1-1; no clear D gene. There are 14 residues in the CDR3. The germline V and J ends were trimmed by 0 bases and 5 bases, with 13 bases remaining between them. Germline CDR1 and CDR2: GTSNPN and SVGIG (reference sequence). CDR3 sequence (DNA): TGTGCCTGGAGTGTTGGAGGGAGTTGGACTGAAGCTTTCTTT. Its protein product is CAWSVGGSWTEAFF. Combining the CDR3 with reference TRBV30 and TRBJ1-1 gives the whole variable domain SQTIHQWPATLVQPVGSPLSLECTVEGTSNPNLYWYRQAAGRGLQLLFYSVGIGQISSEVPQNLSASRPQDRQFILSSKKLLLSDSGFYLCAWSVGGSWTEAFFGQGTRLTVV.

Ten or more counts support this clonotype. The V and J genes are TRBV3-1 and TRBJ2-1; 8 bases match TRBD2. The CDR3 runs to 15 residues. V shed 4 bases and J 5 bases; nucleotides not matched to a gene: 7. Germline-derived CDR1 and CDR2 are LGHDT and YNNKEL (reference sequence). The DNA of the CDR3 is TGTGCCAGCAGCCTCGGAGCGGGAGAAAACAATGAGCAGTTCTTC. As protein: CASSLGAGENNEQFF.

This clonotype was found many times. The chain uses TRBV5-5 and TRBJ2-5, with 7 bases aligning to TRBD1. This CDR3 region has 16 residues. Germline V CDR1 and CDR2: SGHKS, YYEKEE (reference sequence). The V and J ends lost 1 base and 4 bases, in that order; junction bases with no gene match: 10. As DNA, the CDR3 is TGTGCCAGCAGCTTGCTGTCTGGGACAGATTTAGAGACCCAGTACTTC. Protein product: CASSLLSGTDLETQYF.

This chain joins TRBV5-1 and TRBJ2-2; 8 bases are shared with TRBD1. Germline V CDR1 and CDR2: SGHRS, YFSETQ. This CDR3 is built from 16 residues. The V gene end was trimmed by 0 bases and the J gene end by 7 bases; junction bases not matched to a gene: 8. The CDR3 sequence is CASSLGTGPTSGELFF. CDR3 sequence (DNA): TGCGCCAGCAGCTTGGGGACAGGGCCCACTAGCGGGGAGCTGTTTTTT.

Many counts were recorded for this clonotype. CDR3 region: CASSQAQETQYF. The CDR3 coding sequence is TGCGCCAGCAGCCAAGCCCAAGAGACCCAGTACTTC. J is TRBJ2-5 and V is TRBV4-1, with D hard to call. Between the trimmed V and J ends, which lost 1 base and 1 base, there was a span of 1 base. Germline-derived CDR1 and CDR2 are MGHRA and YSYEKL. The CDR3 is made up of 12 amino acids.

This clonotype was detected many times. The CDR3 nucleotides are TGTGCCAGCAGCTTCCGCAACAGGGGAGCGTGGTATATTGAGACCCAGTACTTC. Amino acid sequence: CASSFRNRGAWYIETQYF. The J gene is TRBJ2-5, the V gene TRBV7-9, with 7 bases lining up with TRBD1. CDR1 SEHNR and CDR2 FQNEAQ come from the germline V gene (reference sequence). V shed 3 bases, J shed 5 bases, and the junction held 18 bases outside the gene matches. The CDR3 runs to 18 residues. The full variable domain, in which reference TRBV7-9 and TRBJ2-5 provide the parts outside the CDR3, is DTGVSQNPRHKITKRGQNVTFRCDPISEHNRLYWYRQTLGQGPEFLTYFQNEAQLEKSRLLSDRFSAERPKGSFSTLEIQRTEQGDSAMYLCASSFRNRGAWYIETQYFGPGTRLLVL.

A few counts support this clonotype. The rearrangement uses TRBV25-1 and TRBJ2-2; 8 bases match TRBD1. Germline V gene sequence: CDR1 MGHDK, CDR2 SYGVNS. The trim removed 6 bases at V and 6 bases at J, leaving 3 bases unmatched. There are 13 residues in the CDR3. CDR3 nucleotide sequence: TGTGCCAGCAGGGGACAGGCGTCCGGGGAGCTGTTTTTT. As protein: CASRGQASGELFF.

The V gene is TRBV30, the J gene TRBJ1-2, with 8 bases that match TRBD1. The CDR3 is made up of 14 amino acids. V dropped 3 bases and J dropped 3; count of bases not matched to a gene: 6. From germline, CDR1 is GTSNPN and CDR2 SVGIG (reference sequence). CDR3 bases: TGTGCCTGGAGGACTCAGGGGGCCGACTATGGCTACACCTTC. The encoded protein is CAWRTQGADYGYTF.

This clonotype was counted many times. This chain joins TRBV5-1 and TRBJ2-1; D may be TRBD2 (7 bases). The germline gives CDR1 SGHRS, CDR2 YFSETQ. The CDR3 runs 15 residues. V dropped 0 bases and J dropped 3 bases, with 10 bases sitting between them. For the CDR3, the DNA is TGCGCCAGCAGCTTGGGAGGGGGGGACTACAATGAGCAGTTCTTC. Translation: CASSLGGGDYNEQFF.

The sample holds a few counts of this clonotype. This chain links TRBV9 with TRBJ2-1; 8 bases line up with TRBD2. After removal of 5 bases from V and 7 bases from J, the junction contained 11 bases not matched to a gene. This CDR3 region has 15 residues. The germline V gene has CDR1 SGDLS and CDR2 YYNGEE. The CDR3 loop is CASSDLAGLINEQFF. CDR3 DNA: TGTGCCAGCAGTGATCTAGCGGGTCTTATAAATGAGCAGTTCTTC.

Ten or more counts support this clonotype. V and J are TRBV15 and TRBJ2-7, with D possibly being TRBD1 (6 bases). CDR3 size: 16 residues. Germline V gene lookup returns CDR1 LNHNV and CDR2 YYDKDF (reference sequence). Trimming took 5 bases from V and 0 from J, leaving 17 bases between them. The CDR3 is CATSAPDRSGSYEQYF. In nucleotides, the CDR3 is TGTGCCACCAGCGCCCCCGACAGGTCGGGCTCCTACGAGCAGTACTTC.

This clonotype was recorded at least ten times. The V and J genes are TRBV28 and TRBJ1-1; 10 nucleotides align to TRBD1. Germline CDR1 MDHEN, CDR2 SYDVKM. The CDR3 is made up of 17 amino acids. Trimming took 4 bases from V and 2 from J; bases not matched to a gene: 10. In DNA form, the CDR3 reads TGTGCCAGCAGTTCCGAGGACAGGGGGGTCCTTAACACTGAAGCTTTCTTT. Amino acid sequence: CASSSEDRGVLNTEAFF.

This chain connects TRBV10-1 to TRBJ2-3, with 12 bases lining up with TRBD2. The V and J ends lost 4 bases and 3 bases, in that order; junction bases with no gene match: 2. Germline V gene sequence: CDR1 WNHNN, CDR2 SYGVQD (reference sequence). This CDR3 has 15 amino acids. The CDR3, as DNA: TGCGCCAGCAGTGGACTAGCGGGAGTAACAGATACGCAGTATTTT. Translating it yields CASSGLAGVTDTQYF.

The sample holds a few counts of this clonotype. CDR3 protein: CASSPDASSGNTIYF. The CDR3 bases are TGTGCCAGCAGCCCCGATGCTAGCTCTGGAAACACCATATATTTT. This chain links TRBV9 with TRBJ1-3; no clear D. V lost 4 bases and J 0 bases, leaving 11 bases between the germline ends. The V gene's germline CDR1 is SGDLS and CDR2 YYNGEE. The CDR3 contains 15 residues.

In the case of this clonotype: The junction departs from the called germline gene at one end, perhaps through a read error. This chain links TRBV11-2 with TRBJ2-7, with D perhaps matching TRBD1 or TRBD2 (5 bases each). CDR3 length equals 18 residues. Germline CDR1 and CDR2: SGHAT and FQNNGV. CDR3 region: CASSLLRHGASNSHEQYF. CDR3 in DNA: TGTGCCAGCAGCTTATTACGCCACGGGGCTAGCAACTCCCACGAGCAGTACTTC.